The entry below describes one TCR beta chain. Its antigen remains unknown. The assay was immunoSEQ multiplex PCR, and TCRdb's table has in-frame clones only and misses some. The sample shows 95,000 to 150,000 clones, approximately 90% of them seen only once. The sample belongs to a study of T cell responses to AZD1222 COVID-19 vaccine. Overall study results and limits: Donors were chiefly white British, with a greater number of females, and clonal diversity was perhaps underestimated. Regions left unmutated in variants are reportedly the target of nearly half of spike-specific TCRs. With dominance at 160-218 and 743-854, vaccine-associated CD4 TCRs spanned spike.

After removal of 7 bases from V and 7 bases from J, the junction contained 5 bases not matched to a gene. Germline V gives CDR1 SNHLY, CDR2 FYNNEI. There are 14 residues in the CDR3. The sequences come from peripheral blood, collected on day 0 of AZD1222 vaccination. This receptor was taken from an adult in good health. The chain joins TRBV2 to TRBJ1-6; 9 nucleotides agree with TRBD1. The chain's CDR3 is CASMRDRVNSPLHF. In nucleotides, the CDR3 is TGTGCCAGCATGAGGGACAGGGTAAATTCACCCCTCCACTTT.